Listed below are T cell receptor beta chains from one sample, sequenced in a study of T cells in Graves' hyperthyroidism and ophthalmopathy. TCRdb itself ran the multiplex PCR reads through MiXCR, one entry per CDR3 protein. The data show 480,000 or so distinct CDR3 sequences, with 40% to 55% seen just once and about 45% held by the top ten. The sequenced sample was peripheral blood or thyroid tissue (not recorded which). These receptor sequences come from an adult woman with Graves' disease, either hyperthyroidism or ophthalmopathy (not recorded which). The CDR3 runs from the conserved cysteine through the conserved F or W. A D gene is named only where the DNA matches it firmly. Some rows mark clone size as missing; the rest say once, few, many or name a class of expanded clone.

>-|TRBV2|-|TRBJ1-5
TGTGCCAGCAGTCCCGGACGGGGACTGGAGCCCCAGCATTTT
CASSPGRGLEPQHF
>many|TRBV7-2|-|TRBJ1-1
TGCGCCAGCAGCTTGGGGCGGGGCAACACTGAAGCTTTCTTT
CASSLGRGNTEAFF
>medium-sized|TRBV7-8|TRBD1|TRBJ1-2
TGTGCCAGCAGCCCCCGGGACAGTGACTATGGCTACACCTTC
CASSPRDSDYGYTF
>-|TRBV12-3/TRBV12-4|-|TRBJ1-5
TGTGCCAGCAGCCCCGCCGGGGGGCAAAATCAGCCCCATCATTTT
CASSPAGGQNQPHHF
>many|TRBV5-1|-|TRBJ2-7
TGCGCCAGCAGCTTGGGGGCAGCTTCCTACGAGCAGTACTTC
CASSLGAASYEQYF
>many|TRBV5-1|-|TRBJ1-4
TGCGCCAGCAGCTTGCAGAATCCCGCAACTAATGAAAAACTGTTTTTT
CASSLQNPATNEKLFF
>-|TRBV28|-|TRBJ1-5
TGTGCCAGCAGGCGGGGGACCATTAGCAATCAGCCCCAGCATTTT
CASRRGTISNQPQHF
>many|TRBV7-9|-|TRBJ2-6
TGTGCCAGCAGCTTCGGCAGATTAAGCTCTGGGGCCAACGTCCTGACTTTC
CASSFGRLSSGANVLTF
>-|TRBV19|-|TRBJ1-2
TGTGCCTCCGGGTTTGGGGGCTACACCTTC
CASGFGGYTF
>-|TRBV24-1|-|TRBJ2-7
TGTGCCACCAGTGATTCGCGACAGACTTACTACGAGCAGTACTTC
CATSDSRQTYYEQYF
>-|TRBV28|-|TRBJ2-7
TGTGCCAGCAGCTCCGGGGTAGGAGCCTCCTACGAGCAGTACTTC
CASSSGVGASYEQYF
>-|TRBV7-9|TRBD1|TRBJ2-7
TGTGCCAGCAGCCACCGGGACAGGGTTAACCACGAGCAGTACTTC
CASSHRDRVNHEQYF
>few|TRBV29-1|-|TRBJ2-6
TGCAGCGTTGGACTTAAGGCTGGGGCCAACGTCCTGACTTTC
CSVGLKAGANVLTF
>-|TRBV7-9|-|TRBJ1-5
TGTGCCAGCAGCTTAGTATCGGGGGTGGGGCAGCCCCAGCATTTT
CASSLVSGVGQPQHF
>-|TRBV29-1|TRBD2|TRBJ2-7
TGCAGCGTTGGACTAGCGGTAGGGGACGAGCAGTACTTC
CSVGLAVGDEQYF
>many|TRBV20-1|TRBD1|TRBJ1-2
TGCAGTGCTAGACCCTCCGGGACAGGGGGCGAGGGGCATGGCTACACCTTC
CSARPSGTGGEGHGYTF
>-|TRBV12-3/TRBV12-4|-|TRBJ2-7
TGTGCCAGCTTGACGGACAGCTACGAGCAGTACTTC
CASLTDSYEQYF
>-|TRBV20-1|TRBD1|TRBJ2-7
TGCAGTGCTAGTGGGACAGGGGAGGGCGAGCAGTACTTC
CSASGTGEGEQYF
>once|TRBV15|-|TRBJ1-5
TGTGCCACCAGCAGAGATTTGGAGACAGATAATCAGCCCCAGCATTTT
CATSRDLETDNQPQHF
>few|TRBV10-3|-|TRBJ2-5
TGTGCCATCAGTGAGTCGACTCCGGGTGCGGGAGAGACCCAGTACTTC
CAISESTPGAGETQYF